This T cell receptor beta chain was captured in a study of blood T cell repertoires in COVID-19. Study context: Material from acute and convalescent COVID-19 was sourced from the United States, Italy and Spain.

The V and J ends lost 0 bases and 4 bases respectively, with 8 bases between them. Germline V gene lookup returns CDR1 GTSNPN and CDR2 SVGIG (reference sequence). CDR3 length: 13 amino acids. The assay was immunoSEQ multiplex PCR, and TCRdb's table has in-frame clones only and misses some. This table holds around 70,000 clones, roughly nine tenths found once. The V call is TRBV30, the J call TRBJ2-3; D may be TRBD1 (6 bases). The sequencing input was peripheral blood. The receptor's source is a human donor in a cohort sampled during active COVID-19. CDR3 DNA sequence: TGTGCCTGGAGTGTAAACAGGGCAGATACGCAGTATTTT. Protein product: CAWSVNRADTQYF.